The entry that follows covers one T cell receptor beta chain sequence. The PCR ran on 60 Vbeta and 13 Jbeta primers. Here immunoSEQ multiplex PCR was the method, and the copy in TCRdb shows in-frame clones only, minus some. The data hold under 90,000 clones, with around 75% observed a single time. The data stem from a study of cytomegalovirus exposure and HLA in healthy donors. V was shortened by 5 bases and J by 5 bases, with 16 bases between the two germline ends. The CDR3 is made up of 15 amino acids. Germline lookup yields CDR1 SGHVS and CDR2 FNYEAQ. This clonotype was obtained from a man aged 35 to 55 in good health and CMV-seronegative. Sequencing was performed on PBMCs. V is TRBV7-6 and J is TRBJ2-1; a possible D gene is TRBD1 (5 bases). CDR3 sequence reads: CASSTAGRGNNEQFF. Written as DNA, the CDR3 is TGTGCCAGCAGCACCGCCGGTAGGGGAAACAATGAGCAGTTCTTC.